The rows below give T cell receptor beta chains drawn from one sample of a study of T-cell reconstitution after alpha-beta-depleted transplantation in children. TCRdb re-called the PCR reads with MiXCR, one entry per CDR3 protein. Altogether roughly 500,000 distinct CDR3 sequences are present, around a third being singletons, with the ten largest covering about 2.3%. The sample in question was PBMCs from the stem cell graft donor, obtained from the stem cell graft. The receptor set was obtained from a human donor who donated a stem cell graft to a child with aplastic anemia. Both conserved end residues are part of each CDR3. The D gene is left open where the match is weak. Rows give clone size only sometimes, using once, few, many, or a class for an expanded clone.

>TRBD2|TRBV20-1|few|TRBJ2-1|13
CSASGRYDNEQFF
TGCAGTGCTAGCGGGAGGTACGACAATGAGCAGTTCTTC
>NA|TRBV10-3|NA|TRBJ2-5|15
CAISEFQQGGETQYF
TGTGCCATCAGTGAGTTTCAGCAGGGAGGAGAGACCCAGTACTTC
>NA|TRBV10-2|NA|TRBJ1-2|15
CASSQGQPVVRGYTF
TGCGCCAGCAGTCAAGGACAACCAGTGGTGCGGGGCTACACCTTC
>NA|TRBV20-1|NA|TRBJ1-2|14
CSATRSPANYGYTF
TGCAGTGCTACACGCAGTCCAGCTAACTATGGCTACACCTTC
>NA|TRBV28|few|TRBJ2-7|14
CASSLSQGVREQYF
TGTGCCAGCAGTTTATCACAGGGAGTACGGGAGCAGTACTTC
>NA|TRBV6-1|few|TRBJ1-5|13
CASSRNGNQPQHF
TGTGCCAGCAGCCGGAATGGCAATCAGCCCCAGCATTTT
>NA|TRBV4-2|NA|TRBJ2-6|14
CASSRLSGANVLTF
TGTGCCAGCAGCCGCCTTTCGGGGGCCAACGTCCTGACTTTC
>NA|TRBV29-1|NA|TRBJ1-2|12
CSVEVYGTDPTF
TGCAGCGTTGAAGTCTACGGGACCGACCCCACCTTC
>TRBD1|TRBV12-3/TRBV12-4|few|TRBJ2-6|16
CASSSLQGAGANVLTF
TGTGCCAGCAGTTCCCTGCAGGGGGCTGGGGCCAACGTCCTGACTTTC
>TRBD1|TRBV12-3/TRBV12-4|NA|TRBJ1-2|13
CASTDRGRPDYTF
TGTGCCAGCACGGACAGGGGGCGCCCAGACTACACCTTC
>NA|TRBV10-3|NA|TRBJ2-5|14
CAISELRHEETQYF
TGTGCCATCAGTGAACTGCGACACGAAGAGACCCAGTACTTC
>NA|TRBV20-1|few|TRBJ2-3|13
CSALFGGTDTQYF
TGCAGTGCTCTGTTTGGGGGTACAGATACGCAGTATTTT
>NA|TRBV29-1|few|TRBJ1-1|14
CSVVPRQLNTEAFF
TGCAGCGTTGTTCCGAGACAGCTGAACACTGAAGCTTTCTTT
>NA|TRBV6-5|NA|TRBJ1-1|15
CASSYSGVQNTEAFF
TGTGCCAGCAGTTACTCGGGGGTACAGAACACTGAAGCTTTCTTT
>TRBD1|TRBV18|NA|TRBJ2-3|16
CASSPPGQGRVDTQYF
TGTGCCAGCTCACCTCCGGGACAGGGGCGAGTAGATACGCAGTATTTT
>TRBD1|TRBV5-1|NA|TRBJ2-7|13
CASSLLDRSEQYF
TGCGCCAGCAGCTTGTTGGACAGGTCGGAGCAGTACTTC
>NA|TRBV4-3|NA|TRBJ2-7|14
CASSHQTGDYEQYF
TGCGCCAGCAGCCACCAGACAGGAGACTACGAGCAGTACTTC
>NA|TRBV28|few|TRBJ2-3|14
CASSLGSLTDTQYF
TGTGCCAGCAGTTTAGGGTCTCTCACAGATACGCAGTATTTT
>TRBD1|TRBV24-1|once|TRBJ1-2|13
CAMRQGQGYGYTF
TGTGCCATGAGACAGGGACAGGGCTATGGCTACACCTTC
>NA|TRBV4-3|NA|TRBJ1-2|16
CASSMSRAWEGNGYTF
TGCGCCAGCAGCATGTCCCGGGCCTGGGAAGGTAATGGCTACACCTTC
>NA|TRBV30|NA|TRBJ1-1|12
CAWSVRSTEAFF
TGTGCCTGGAGTGTACGGTCGACTGAAGCTTTCTTT
>NA|TRBV4-3|NA|TRBJ2-7|15
CASSQDFDRTYEQYF
TGCGCCAGCAGCCAAGATTTTGACCGAACCTACGAGCAGTACTTC
>NA|TRBV9|few|TRBJ1-5|15
CASSVGTMSGQPQHF
TGTGCCAGCAGCGTAGGTACAATGAGCGGTCAGCCCCAGCATTTT
>NA|TRBV19|NA|TRBJ1-1|12
CASRDLDTEAFF
TGTGCCAGTAGGGACCTGGACACTGAAGCTTTCTTT
>NA|TRBV2|NA|TRBJ1-1|14
CASSDRVGRTEAFF
TGTGCCAGCAGTGATCGTGTGGGGCGAACTGAAGCTTTCTTT
>NA|TRBV20-1|NA|TRBJ2-5|11
CSARSSETQYF
TGCAGTGCTAGGTCCAGCGAGACCCAGTACTTC
>TRBD2|TRBV12-3/TRBV12-4|NA|TRBJ2-1|16
CASSPDSGRIYNEQFF
TGTGCCAGCAGTCCGGATAGCGGGAGAATCTACAATGAGCAGTTCTTC
>NA|TRBV7-2|NA|TRBJ2-1|15
CASRKNRATYNEQFF
TGTGCCAGCAGAAAGAACAGAGCTACCTACAATGAGCAGTTCTTC
>NA|TRBV7-8|NA|TRBJ2-5|15
CASSLIGSLQETQYF
TGTGCCAGCAGCTTAATCGGTTCGTTACAAGAGACCCAGTACTTC
>TRBD2|TRBV7-2|NA|TRBJ2-2|16
CASSKSGRAIGGELFF
TGTGCCAGCAGCAAAAGCGGGAGGGCCATTGGCGGGGAGCTGTTTTTT
>TRBD2|TRBV7-2|NA|TRBJ2-3|16
CASSLPSGIQSDTQYF
TGTGCCAGCAGCCTCCCTAGCGGGATCCAGTCCGATACGCAGTATTTT
>NA|TRBV28|NA|TRBJ2-7|11
CASSWIYEQYF
TGTGCCAGCAGTTGGATCTACGAGCAGTACTTC
>NA|TRBV4-3|NA|TRBJ1-3|16
CASSQDRSGRADTIYF
TGCGCCAGCAGCCAAGATCGTTCCGGCAGGGCTGACACCATATATTTT
>TRBD2|TRBV12-3/TRBV12-4|few|TRBJ2-7|14
CASSFGLAIYEQYF
TGTGCCAGCAGTTTTGGACTAGCTATCTACGAGCAGTACTTC
>TRBD2|TRBV24-1|NA|TRBJ2-1|19
CATSARPGLAGGMDNEQFF
TGTGCCACCAGTGCCCGTCCCGGACTAGCGGGAGGGATGGACAATGAGCAGTTCTTC
>NA|TRBV4-3|NA|TRBJ2-2|15
CASSRGISNTGELFF
TGCGCCAGCAGTCGGGGAATATCGAACACCGGGGAGCTGTTTTTT
>NA|TRBV18|NA|TRBJ1-5|14
CASSFASFNQPQHF
TGTGCCAGCTCCTTCGCGAGTTTCAATCAGCCCCAGCATTTT
>NA|TRBV6-5|NA|TRBJ2-1|16
CASSYGSGLGNNEQFF
TGTGCCAGCAGTTACGGGTCAGGACTGGGTAACAATGAGCAGTTCTTC
>TRBD2|TRBV3-1|NA|TRBJ2-7|15
CASSRLAGEGHEQYF
TGTGCCAGCAGCCGTCTAGCGGGAGAAGGCCACGAGCAGTACTTC
>NA|TRBV7-9|NA|TRBJ2-1|10
CAGAYNEQFF
TGTGCCGGGGCCTACAATGAGCAGTTCTTC
>NA|TRBV6-2/TRBV6-3|NA|TRBJ2-5|16
CASSYWRPLYQETQYF
TGTGCCAGCAGTTACTGGAGGCCACTATATCAAGAGACCCAGTACTTC
>TRBD1|TRBV7-2|NA|TRBJ1-2|17
CASSPTNKPQGGYGYTF
TGTGCCAGCAGCCCTACAAACAAACCACAGGGGGGCTATGGCTACACCTTC
>TRBD2|TRBV9|NA|TRBJ2-1|14
CASSAGTRGDEQFF
TGTGCCAGCAGCGCCGGGACTAGAGGCGATGAGCAGTTCTTC
>NA|TRBV5-4|few|TRBJ1-2|15
CASSLDPAGDYGYTF
TGTGCCAGCAGCCTTGACCCTGCCGGGGACTATGGCTACACCTTC
>NA|TRBV10-3|NA|TRBJ1-5|12
CAISVGNQPHHF
TGTGCCATCAGTGTTGGCAATCAGCCCCATCATTTT
>TRBD2|TRBV5-1|NA|TRBJ2-1|16
CASSLEVAGVGNEQFF
TGCGCCAGCAGCTTGGAGGTAGCGGGAGTGGGCAATGAGCAGTTCTTC
>TRBD2|TRBV6-1|NA|TRBJ2-3|15
CASTAIAGGRDTQYF
TGTGCCAGTACTGCCATAGCGGGAGGTAGAGATACGCAGTATTTT
>NA|TRBV4-2|NA|TRBJ1-4|18
CASSPTPRQLATNEKLFF
TGTGCCAGCAGCCCCACACCCCGACAGCTTGCAACTAATGAAAAACTGTTTTTT
>NA|TRBV2|NA|TRBJ2-1|15
CASEKGTPHGYEQFF
TGTGCCAGCGAAAAGGGGACACCTCACGGGTATGAGCAGTTCTTC
>NA|TRBV4-3|NA|TRBJ1-5|15
CASSQGHGSNQPQHF
TGCGCCAGCAGCCAGGGGCATGGGAGCAATCAGCCCCAGCATTTT
>NA|TRBV5-1|few|TRBJ1-2|18
CASWKGGATRPTNYGYTF
TGCGCCAGCTGGAAGGGGGGGGCCACGCGGCCTACTAACTATGGCTACACCTTC
>NA|TRBV20-1|NA|TRBJ2-5|17
CSARDGGGDKHQETQYF
TGCAGTGCTAGAGATGGGGGGGGGGACAAACACCAAGAGACCCAGTACTTC
>NA|TRBV12-3/TRBV12-4|NA|TRBJ2-1|16
CASRPQVGKSYNEQFF
TGTGCCAGCAGACCACAAGTTGGAAAATCCTACAATGAGCAGTTCTTC
>TRBD1|TRBV19|NA|TRBJ2-1|15
CASTTGGQGYNEQFF
TGTGCCAGTACCACCGGGGGACAGGGCTACAATGAGCAGTTCTTC
>TRBD1|TRBV10-3|NA|TRBJ2-5|15
CAISGGDREQETQYF
TGTGCCATCAGTGGAGGGGACAGGGAACAAGAGACCCAGTACTTC
>TRBD2|TRBV29-1|few|TRBJ2-5|14
CSSVPAGGMETQYF
TGCAGCTCCGTTCCGGCGGGAGGGATGGAGACCCAGTACTTC
>TRBD2|TRBV12-3/TRBV12-4|NA|TRBJ2-4|16
CASSFVASGAKNIQYF
TGTGCCAGCAGTTTTGTGGCTAGCGGAGCCAAAAACATTCAGTACTTC
>TRBD2|TRBV3-1|many|TRBJ2-7|16
CASSQDELAGSYEQYF
TGTGCCAGCAGCCAAGATGAACTAGCGGGCTCCTACGAGCAGTACTTC
>NA|TRBV20-1|NA|TRBJ1-2|14
CSASETEANYGYTF
TGCAGTGCTAGCGAAACAGAAGCTAACTATGGCTACACCTTC